A single sample is the source of the 27 T cell receptor beta chains below, sequenced in a study of regulatory T cells in long-lasting Graves disease. iRepertoire HTBI primers and Arm-PCR of CDR3 regions built TCR beta libraries. TCRdb re-derived calls from the multiplex PCR reads in MiXCR, one entry per CDR3 protein. The profile shows over 300,000 distinct CDR3 sequences, about 20% of them singletons. Time point: persistent/refractory GD, antithyroid drugs over 5 years with positive TRAb. PBMCs provided the RNA from which the TCR library was made. This sample comprised peripheral blood mononuclear cells (PBMCs), obtained when the disease was refractory, from a patient treated with antithyroid drugs. The receptor source for this set is a female donor with Graves disease.

V gene TRBV4-1 combines with J gene TRBJ1-2; no reliable D call. The CDR3 covers 13 residues. Trimming took off 6 bases at V and 9 bases at J, with 17 bases between the two ends. The germline V gene encodes CDR1 MGHRA and CDR2 YSYEKL. The CDR3 sequence is CASRQKPGVSYTF. The CDR3, as DNA: TGCGCCAGCAGGCAAAAACCTGGCGTAAGCTACACCTTC.

This clonotype was seen repeatedly, ten times or more. The rearrangement uses TRBV20-1 and TRBJ2-5; D possibly corresponds to TRBD1 (5 bases). The germline V gene has CDR1 DFQATT and CDR2 SNEGSKA (reference sequence). Trimming stripped 3 bases from V and 1 base from J, with 12 bases between. The CDR3 length is 14 residues. CDR3 residues: CSASRQGPQETQYF. Here the CDR3 DNA reads TGCAGTGCTAGTAGGCAGGGTCCCCAAGAGACCCAGTACTTC.

This clonotype was found many times. V usage is TRBV2 and J usage is TRBJ2-7; no clear D. The CDR3 runs 17 residues. V lost 7 bases to trimming and J lost 4 bases, with 26 bases between them. Germline lookup yields CDR1 SNHLY and CDR2 FYNNEI. This CDR3 reads CASTEFPLMVGRYEQYF. The CDR3 DNA sequence: TGTGCCAGCACCGAATTCCCCCTCATGGTTGGAAGATACGAGCAGTACTTC. The full variable domain, completed using reference TRBV2 and TRBJ2-7, is EPEVTQTPSHQVTQMGQEVILRCVPISNHLYFYWYRQILGQKVEFLVSFYNNEISEKSEIFDDQFSVERPDGSNFTLKIRSTKLEDSAMYFCASTEFPLMVGRYEQYFGPGTRLTVT.

This clonotype was seen repeatedly, ten times or more. V is TRBV13 and J is TRBJ2-5; 7 bases fit TRBD1. Germline CDR1 PRHDT, CDR2 FYEKMQ (reference sequence). The junction had 4 bases not matched to a gene; V was cut back by 5 bases and J by 1 base. There are 14 residues in the CDR3. Here the CDR3 reads CASSHRDSQETQYF. As DNA, the CDR3 is TGTGCCAGCAGCCACCGGGACAGCCAAGAGACCCAGTACTTC.

This clonotype was picked up many times. J is TRBJ2-7 and V is TRBV7-3; D is undetermined. The CDR3 is made up of 15 amino acids. The V gene's germline CDR1 is SGHTA and CDR2 FQGTGA. The V and J ends lost 0 bases and 3 bases respectively, with 12 bases between them. DNA for the CDR3: TGTGCCAGCAGCTTAACGGGTGATTCGCGCTACGAGCAGTACTTC. This gives the protein CASSLTGDSRYEQYF.

This clonotype appeared a single time. One end of the junction varies from germline; a read error may be responsible. V usage is TRBV12-3 or TRBV12-4 and J usage is TRBJ1-1, with D possibly matching TRBD1 (5 bases). This CDR3 comprises 14 residues. The chain's CDR3 is CASRPIRGNTEAYF. CDR3 nucleotides: TGTGCCAGCAGACCAATCCGGGGGAACACTGAAGCTTACTTT.

This chain joins TRBV7-9 and TRBJ2-2; the match to TRBD2 covers 7 bases. CDR1 is SEHNR, CDR2 FQNEAQ, per germline (reference sequence). The CDR3 runs 15 residues. V shed 5 bases, J shed 5 bases, and the junction held 8 bases outside the gene matches. The CDR3: CASSPSRGGTGELFF. CDR3 bases: TGTGCCAGCAGCCCCTCGAGGGGAGGGACCGGGGAGCTGTTTTTT.

In this sample, this clonotype turned up many times. The chain recombines TRBV20-1 with TRBJ2-5, with 9 bases fitting TRBD2. Germline V gives CDR1 DFQATT, CDR2 SNEGSKA (reference sequence). J lost 4 bases, V lost 0 bases, and 6 bases had no gene match. The CDR3 runs to 15 residues. The CDR3 sequence: CSARDRRGGVETQYF. The CDR3 DNA follows: TGCAGTGCTAGAGATAGGCGGGGGGGCGTAGAGACCCAGTACTTC.

The rearrangement joins TRBV7-9 to TRBJ2-1, with D unclear. V was trimmed by 1 base and J by 7 bases, leaving 8 bases between them. CDR1 and CDR2 (germline): SEHNR, FQNEAQ (reference sequence). This CDR3 has 13 residues. CDR3 residues: CASSLGSRNEQFF. CDR3 nucleotides: TGTGCCAGCAGCTTAGGGTCCCGAAATGAGCAGTTCTTC.

The sample holds many counts of this clonotype. The chain combines TRBV10-3 with TRBJ2-7; 8 bases are shared with TRBD2. Germline CDR1 is ENHRY and CDR2 is SYGVKD. Trimming cost V 3 bases and J 0 bases; bases outside gene matches: 7. The CDR3 length is 16 residues. The CDR3 spells CAISDGGSGISYEQYF. CDR3 bases: TGTGCCATCAGTGACGGGGGTAGCGGGATCTCCTACGAGCAGTACTTC.

This clonotype appeared many times. V gene TRBV5-1 combines with J gene TRBJ1-1; no clear D gene. From germline, CDR1 is SGHRS and CDR2 YFSETQ. The CDR3 covers 11 residues. Trimming pared 6 bases from V and 2 bases from J, leaving 5 bases between. The CDR3, as DNA: TGCGCCAGCAAGGGAAACACTGAAGCTTTCTTT. It is translated as CASKGNTEAFF.

The V and J genes are TRBV6-4 and TRBJ1-1; tentatively, D is TRBD1 (5 bases). The germline CDR1 and CDR2 sequences are MRHNA and SNTAGT. The CDR3 is made up of 15 amino acids. V was pared by 5 bases and J by 1 base, with 14 bases between. CDR3 sequence reads: CASSYPPGGNTEAFF. CDR3 DNA: TGTGCCAGCAGTTACCCGCCTGGGGGGAACACTGAAGCTTTCTTT.

This clonotype was observed many times. V usage is TRBV7-8 and J usage is TRBJ1-2; D ambiguous. Germline loops: CDR1 SGHVS, CDR2 FQNEAQ. Trimming left V 5 bases short and J 0 bases short, with 13 bases between. CDR3 size: 15 residues. The CDR3 region has the DNA TGTGCCAGCAGCCCTCGGTGGGGAGCTAACTATGGCTACACCTTC. It translates to CASSPRWGANYGYTF.

Note on this clonotype: A much larger clone lies one base from this, so it may be a read error. The chain combines TRBV9 with TRBJ1-2; 7 positions agree with TRBD1. Germline lookup yields CDR1 SGDLS and CDR2 YYNGEE. This CDR3 contains 13 residues. The CDR3 is CVSSVDETGGYTF. CDR3 sequence (DNA): TGTGTCAGCAGCGTAGATGAGACAGGGGGCTACACCTTC.

This clonotype was counted ten times or more. The V and J genes are TRBV11-2 and TRBJ2-7; D not certain. The germline gives CDR1 SGHAT, CDR2 FQNNGV. This CDR3 comprises 12 residues. V gave up 0 bases and J gave up 7 bases, with 7 bases separating them. The CDR3 DNA is TGTGCCAGCAGCTTAGACCCCCTTGAGCAGTACTTC. Translated, it gives CASSLDPLEQYF.

V gene TRBV5-1 combines with J gene TRBJ2-7; D perhaps matches TRBD2 (5 bases). This CDR3 has 14 residues. CDR1 is SGHRS, CDR2 YFSETQ, per germline. Trimming stripped 2 bases from V and 2 bases from J, with 11 bases between. The CDR3 sequence is CASSFEGSPYEQYF. The DNA for the CDR3 is TGCGCCAGCAGCTTTGAGGGCAGCCCCTACGAGCAGTACTTC.

This chain uses TRBV10-2 with TRBJ2-7; D gene uncertain. The CDR3 runs to 12 residues. V was pared by 8 bases and J by 2 bases, with 10 bases between. Germline CDR1 and CDR2: WSHSY and SAAADI. The CDR3 loop reads CASGPFPYEQYF. CDR3 in DNA: TGCGCCAGCGGGCCGTTTCCCTACGAGCAGTACTTC.

A remark on this clonotype: A much larger clone lies one base from this, so it may be a read error. The CDR3 sequence is CSVAPGGPGHGYTF. The CDR3 bases are TGCAGCGTTGCCCCCGGGGGGCCCGGCCATGGCTACACCTTC. V usage is TRBV29-1 and J usage is TRBJ1-2, with a tentative D call TRBD1 (6 bases). V lost 4 bases to trimming and J lost 6 bases, with 18 bases between them. Germline-derived CDR1 and CDR2 are SQVTM and ANQGSEA. The CDR3 sequence is 14 residues long. Drawing the rest from reference TRBV29-1 and TRBJ1-2, the complete variable domain is SAVISQKPSRDICQRGTSLTIQCQVDSQVTMMFWYRQQPGQSLTLIATANQGSEATYESGFVIDKFPISRPNLTFSTLTVSNMSPEDSSIYLCSVAPGGPGHGYTFGSGTRLTVV.

In its sample, this clonotype was seen many times. This sequence joins TRBV5-1 and TRBJ2-5; either TRBD1 or TRBD2 may supply D (5 bases each). Trimming left V 2 bases short and J 0 bases short, with 17 bases between. Germline V gives CDR1 SGHRS, CDR2 YFSETQ. The CDR3 contains 17 residues. The CDR3 is CASSFGGEGPNQETQYF. The CDR3 DNA sequence: TGCGCCAGCAGCTTTGGAGGAGAGGGACCGAACCAAGAGACCCAGTACTTC.

This clonotype appeared many times. This chain links TRBV11-2 with TRBJ2-7; TRBD1 matches 10 bases. The trim removed 3 bases at V and 4 bases at J, leaving 6 bases unmatched. The CDR3 totals 15 residues. The germline gives CDR1 SGHAT, CDR2 FQNNGV. The CDR3 region is CASSLGDRGGYEQYF. For the CDR3, the DNA is TGTGCCAGCAGCTTGGGGGACAGGGGTGGGTACGAGCAGTACTTC. The full variable domain, in which reference TRBV11-2 and TRBJ2-7 provide the parts outside the CDR3, is EAGVAQSPRYKIIEKRQSVAFWCNPISGHATLYWYQQILGQGPKLLIQFQNNGVVDDSQLPKDRFSAERLKGVDSTLKIQPAKLEDSAVYLCASSLGDRGGYEQYFGPGTRLTVT.

The chain has TRBV11-2 and TRBJ2-4; no clear D gene. CDR3 length equals 15 residues. Germline CDR1 is SGHAT and CDR2 is FQNNGV. Between the trimmed V and J ends, which lost 0 bases and 0 bases, there was a span of 6 bases. CDR3 nucleotide sequence: TGTGCCAGCAGCTTAGACGGCGTAGCCAAAAACATTCAGTACTTC. Translated: CASSLDGVAKNIQYF.

The rearrangement joins TRBV2 to TRBJ1-5, with D maybe TRBD1 (5 bases). CDR3 length: 16 amino acids. The V end was cut by 8 bases, the J end by 0 bases, with 17 bases between. Per germline, CDR1 SNHLY and CDR2 FYNNEI. CDR3 protein: CASAQIGGASNQPQHF. The CDR3 DNA sequence: TGTGCCAGCGCCCAGATAGGAGGGGCTAGCAATCAGCCCCAGCATTTT.

The chain is built from TRBV11-2 and TRBJ2-2, with 7 bases lining up with TRBD1. Germline lookup yields CDR1 SGHAT and CDR2 FQNNGV. The V and J ends lost 5 bases and 5 bases, in that order; junction bases with no gene match: 14. The CDR3 consists of 17 residues. The CDR3 bases are TGTGCCAGCAGCCTCCGGGTAGGGACAGCGAGAACCGGGGAGCTGTTTTTT. Amino acid sequence: CASSLRVGTARTGELFF.

J is TRBJ2-7 and V is TRBV6-5, with TRBD2 as a possible D gene (6 bases). The CDR3 contains 17 residues. Per germline, CDR1 MNHEY and CDR2 SVGAGI. The V end was cut by 0 bases, the J end by 4 bases, with 19 bases between. In nucleotides, the CDR3 is TGTGCCAGCAGTTACTCGAGGGTAACAAGGAGGGATTACGAGCAGTACTTC. It codes for CASSYSRVTRRDYEQYF.

This clonotype was found a few times. The J gene is TRBJ2-1, the V gene TRBV2; possibly TRBD1 for D (5 bases). V dropped 2 bases and J dropped 1 base, with 12 bases sitting between them. Germline-derived CDR1 and CDR2 are SNHLY and FYNNEI. There are 16 residues in the CDR3. CDR3 coding DNA: TGTGCCAGCAGTGAAAAGGTAGCAGGGTCCTACAATGAGCAGTTCTTC. This translates into CASSEKVAGSYNEQFF.

This clonotype was seen ten or more times. The V gene is TRBV2, the J gene TRBJ1-5; D remains unclear. Germline CDR1 reads SNHLY; CDR2 reads FYNNEI. CDR3 length: 15 amino acids. V was clipped by 0 bases and J by 4 bases, with 10 bases between them. CDR3 DNA sequence: TGTGCCAGCAGTGAAGCCCCGTATCGAAATCAGCCCCAGCATTTT. Its protein product is CASSEAPYRNQPQHF.

The J gene is TRBJ1-4, the V gene TRBV18; D remains ambiguous. The CDR3 runs 14 residues. Germline V gives CDR1 KGHSH, CDR2 LQKENI. Trimming left V 8 bases short and J 5 bases short, with 15 bases between. The CDR3 nucleotides read TGTGCCAGCCAGAATTCGGGCCCGAATGAAAAACTGTTTTTT. Protein: CASQNSGPNEKLFF.